A selection of T cell receptor beta chains follows, all from one sample in a study of shared clonotypes between healthy human individuals. Measured with immunoSEQ multiplex PCR; TCRdb has only the in-frame clones, and not every one. The sample has about 1 million clones; around 74% are singletons. Input material: memory CD4+ T cells sorted from blood. These receptors were obtained from a man aged 18 to 30 in good health. Each CDR3 is given with its conserved first and last residue. D genes are given only for firm matches. Some rows mark clone size as missing; the rest say once, few, many or name a class of expanded clone.

cdr3_aa: CASSLGSSGANVLTF
cdr3_nt: TGTGCCAGCAGCTTAGGATCCTCTGGGGCCAACGTCCTGACTTTC
j_call: TRBJ2-6
d_call: NA
v_call: TRBV11-1
clone_size: NA

cdr3_aa: CASIGALGNTIYF
cdr3_nt: TGTGCCAGCATCGGGGCGTTGGGAAACACCATATATTTT
j_call: TRBJ1-3
d_call: NA
v_call: TRBV28
clone_size: once

cdr3_aa: CASSFTDKNTEAFF
cdr3_nt: TGTGCCAGCAGTTTCACGGACAAGAACACTGAAGCTTTCTTT
j_call: TRBJ1-1
d_call: NA
v_call: TRBV27
clone_size: once

cdr3_aa: CASSSKRANTGELFF
cdr3_nt: TGTGCCAGCTCCTCCAAACGAGCGAACACCGGGGAGCTGTTTTTT
j_call: TRBJ2-2
d_call: NA
v_call: TRBV5-4
clone_size: NA

cdr3_aa: CSATALWGAFF
cdr3_nt: TGCAGTGCCACCGCTCTCTGGGGAGCTTTCTTT
j_call: TRBJ1-1
d_call: NA
v_call: TRBV20-1
clone_size: NA

cdr3_aa: CASSSDYTGTTGELFF
cdr3_nt: TGTGCTAGCAGCTCCGACTACACTGGAACCACCGGGGAGCTGTTTTTT
j_call: TRBJ2-2
d_call: NA
v_call: TRBV7-7
clone_size: NA

cdr3_aa: CASSGDRTGSNQPQHF
cdr3_nt: TGTGCCAGCAGTGGTGACAGGACGGGGAGCAATCAGCCCCAGCATTTT
j_call: TRBJ1-5
d_call: NA
v_call: TRBV6-4
clone_size: once

cdr3_aa: CAWSFPDLGRGQPQHF
cdr3_nt: TGTGCCTGGAGTTTTCCGGACCTGGGCAGGGGCCAGCCCCAGCATTTT
j_call: TRBJ1-5
d_call: NA
v_call: TRBV30
clone_size: NA

cdr3_aa: CASSGAWRDKGNEKLFF
cdr3_nt: TGTGCCAGCAGCGGAGCATGGAGGGACAAAGGTAATGAAAAACTGTTTTTT
j_call: TRBJ1-4
d_call: NA
v_call: TRBV25-1
clone_size: NA

cdr3_aa: CASSLGVSNIQYF
cdr3_nt: TGTGCCAGCAGCTTAGGGGTCTCGAACATTCAGTACTTC
j_call: TRBJ2-4
d_call: NA
v_call: TRBV7-3
clone_size: NA

cdr3_aa: CASRLAGDRSPLHF
cdr3_nt: TGTGCCAGCAGGTTAGCAGGGGATAGATCACCCCTCCACTTT
j_call: TRBJ1-6
d_call: NA
v_call: TRBV7-2
clone_size: NA

cdr3_aa: CASSINRYRDRADEQYF
cdr3_nt: TGTGCCAGCAGCATAAACCGGTACCGGGACAGGGCTGACGAGCAGTACTTC
j_call: TRBJ2-7
d_call: TRBD1
v_call: TRBV2
clone_size: NA

cdr3_aa: CASSLSAPPYEQYF
cdr3_nt: TGTGCCAGCAGCTTATCGGCTCCGCCCTACGAGCAGTACTTC
j_call: TRBJ2-7
d_call: NA
v_call: TRBV7-9
clone_size: NA

cdr3_aa: CASSLGSPREEYGYTF
cdr3_nt: TGTGCCAGCAGCTTAGGCTCACCCCGGGAGGAGTATGGCTACACCTTC
j_call: TRBJ1-2
d_call: NA
v_call: TRBV7-9
clone_size: NA

cdr3_aa: CAVDGGNSPLHF
cdr3_nt: TGTGCCGTTGACGGAGGCAATTCACCCCTCCACTTT
j_call: TRBJ1-6
d_call: NA
v_call: TRBV7-8
clone_size: NA

cdr3_aa: CASSVVGGYSYNEQFF
cdr3_nt: TGTGCCAGCAGCGTAGTTGGAGGGTACTCCTACAATGAGCAGTTCTTC
j_call: TRBJ2-1
d_call: NA
v_call: TRBV9
clone_size: NA

cdr3_aa: CAISGQGSGLGSGNTIYF
cdr3_nt: TGTGCCATCAGCGGACAGGGGTCGGGGCTTGGCTCTGGAAACACCATATATTTT
j_call: TRBJ1-3
d_call: TRBD1
v_call: TRBV10-3
clone_size: NA